The present entry profiles one T cell receptor (beta chain) with its context. The target antigen is unknown. This entry comes from a study of OX40 agonist ivuxolimab in advanced cancers. Across the whole study: Six ivuxolimab dose levels, 0.01 to 10 mg/kg, were given intravenously every 2 weeks. Study-wide results and limits: Both blood CD4+ and CD8+ T cells showed clonal growth by week 6 at 0.1 to 3.0 mg/kg.

Libraries were prepared by immunoSEQ multiplex PCR; TCRdb keeps only in-frame clonotypes and omits some of them. The sample lists about 96,000 clones; about four fifths were seen once. V shed 6 bases, J shed 4 bases, and the junction held 5 bases outside the gene matches. CDR1 is MGHDK, CDR2 SYGVNS, per germline. The CDR3 extends over 13 amino acids. Sequences were derived from CD4+ or CD8+ T cells sorted from blood, sampled in a trial of the OX40 agonist ivuxolimab. The sequence came from an adult with an advanced solid tumor such as melanoma, head and neck, liver or kidney cancer. This chain connects TRBV25-1 to TRBJ1-2; 7 bases are shared with TRBD1. The CDR3 loop is CASRQGKGYGYTF. CDR3 bases: TGTGCCAGCAGACAGGGGAAAGGCTATGGCTACACCTTC.